This T cell receptor beta chain was sequenced for a study of blood T cells in healthy people across ages. Study context: Using template switching, researchers captured about one barcoded beta molecule for each two T cells.

The CDR3 sequence is 14 residues long. Germline assignment: CDR1 LGHDT and CDR2 YNNKEL (reference sequence). V was shortened by 4 bases and J by 4 bases, with 13 bases between the two germline ends. In this sample, this clonotype turned up a few times. A second about 6 to 12 cycle PCR used barcoded and J-beta primers. Every cDNA molecule carried a tag from a template-switch adaptor bearing 12 random nucleotides. All samples gave at least 2.5 million CDR3-containing paired-end reads. TCRdb redid the calling of the 5' RACE reads with MiXCR, one entry per CDR3 protein. The sample lists about 1.8 million distinct CDR3 sequences, 40% to 55% occurring once.

The V call is TRBV3-1, the J call TRBJ1-1, with D perhaps matching TRBD1 (5 bases). This TCR derives from a woman aged 40 to 50 in good health. Sequencing was carried out using blood. DNA of the CDR3: TGTGCCAGCAGCCCACAGGCAAAATTCACTGAAGCTTTCTTT. It translates to CASSPQAKFTEAFF.